Listed below are T cell receptor beta chains from one sample, sequenced in a study of blood T cell repertoires in COVID-19. The table came from immunoSEQ multiplex PCR; TCRdb's copy has only in-frame clones and leaves some out. The sample consists of roughly 250,000 clones, 80% to 90% of them appearing once. The sample taken for sequencing was PBMCs or T cells enriched from blood (not recorded which). Receptors originate from a woman aged 25 to 39 with acute COVID-19. Each CDR3 is given with its conserved first and last residue. The D gene is left open where the match is weak.

CDR3,J,D,V
CASRPGGTVKNIQYF,TRBJ2-4,-,TRBV4-2
CASTWTGEAFF,TRBJ1-1,TRBD1,TRBV6-5
CASSSRPNEKLFF,TRBJ1-4,-,TRBV5-1
CASSQRRNQPQHF,TRBJ1-5,-,TRBV4-3
CASSEVLDNGGYTF,TRBJ1-2,-,TRBV6-1
CASSLDGGYNEQFF,TRBJ2-1,-,TRBV5-4
CASGRGASSEAFF,TRBJ1-1,-,TRBV12-5
CASSSTGVGTDTQYF,TRBJ2-3,TRBD1,TRBV3-1/TRBV3-2
CASSEGQSYGYTF,TRBJ1-2,-,TRBV2
CASSEGQGLTDTQYF,TRBJ2-3,TRBD1,TRBV5-6
CASSPQQAPQPQHF,TRBJ1-5,-,TRBV7-9
CASSYDREETQYF,TRBJ2-5,TRBD1,TRBV13
CASRRPRDRSTGELFF,TRBJ2-2,TRBD1,TRBV19
CSGSAGDNSPLHF,TRBJ1-6,-,TRBV20-1
CASQDRDRSSGYTF,TRBJ1-2,TRBD1,TRBV2
CASSYSGTGEYGYTF,TRBJ1-2,TRBD1,TRBV6-5
CASSPIGNTIYF,TRBJ1-3,-,TRBV11-2
CASSLVSRGQDYNEQFF,TRBJ2-1,TRBD1,TRBV7-8
CASSLPDRPDGYTF,TRBJ1-2,-,TRBV5-1
CASSPRTGWAEKLFF,TRBJ1-4,TRBD1,TRBV19
CASSQDTSARLYGYTF,TRBJ1-2,-,TRBV3-1/TRBV3-2
CASSSIRTGGTEAFF,TRBJ1-1,-,TRBV28
CASSGYRNSNQPQHF,TRBJ1-5,-,TRBV2
CASSSDSANYGYTF,TRBJ1-2,-,TRBV7-2
CASSLMTGGGKLFF,TRBJ1-4,-,TRBV5-1
CASSTEGRRYGYTF,TRBJ1-2,-,TRBV19
CASSQEGYRAYNYGYTF,TRBJ1-2,-,TRBV3-1/TRBV3-2
CASSGRDGNTIYF,TRBJ1-3,-,TRBV19
CSASPGDYDYGYTF,TRBJ1-2,-,TRBV20-1
CASSLGQVGYTF,TRBJ1-2,-,TRBV5-6
CASRPGGETQYF,TRBJ2-5,TRBD1,TRBV2
CASSYTGQGREQFF,TRBJ2-1,TRBD1,TRBV6-5
CASSLAMTGFYGYTF,TRBJ1-2,TRBD1,TRBV5-1
CASSPGQGTYGYTF,TRBJ1-2,TRBD1,TRBV4-2
CASSFRGPGELFF,TRBJ2-2,TRBD1,TRBV12-3/TRBV12-4
CASSFSGESYTF,TRBJ1-2,-,TRBV5-1
CASRGGTGGGYTF,TRBJ1-2,TRBD1,TRBV12-3/TRBV12-4
CASSRTRSSYEQYF,TRBJ2-7,-,TRBV6-2/TRBV6-3
CAIWSPGQYNEQFF,TRBJ2-1,-,TRBV10-3
CASSLGRGLSGNTIYF,TRBJ1-3,TRBD1,TRBV27
CASSDQRVSGNTIYF,TRBJ1-3,-,TRBV5-4
CSAATYNEQFF,TRBJ2-1,-,TRBV20-1
CASSQDLLAGGLSGANVLTF,TRBJ2-6,TRBD2,TRBV4-2
CAWSHLLNTGELFF,TRBJ2-2,-,TRBV30
CASSPDLTRGNEKLFF,TRBJ1-4,-,TRBV18